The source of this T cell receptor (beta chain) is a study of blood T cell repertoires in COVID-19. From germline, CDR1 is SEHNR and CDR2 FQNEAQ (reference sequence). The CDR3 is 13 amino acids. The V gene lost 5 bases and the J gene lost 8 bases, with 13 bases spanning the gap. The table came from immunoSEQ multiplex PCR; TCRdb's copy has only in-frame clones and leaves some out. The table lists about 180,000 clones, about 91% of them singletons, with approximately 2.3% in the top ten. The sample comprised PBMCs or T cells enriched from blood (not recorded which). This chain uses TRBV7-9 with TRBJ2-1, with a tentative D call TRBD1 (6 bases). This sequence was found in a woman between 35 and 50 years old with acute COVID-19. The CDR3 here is CASSLYTGYEQFF. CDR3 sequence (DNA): TGTGCCAGCAGCCTCTATACAGGGTATGAGCAGTTCTTC.